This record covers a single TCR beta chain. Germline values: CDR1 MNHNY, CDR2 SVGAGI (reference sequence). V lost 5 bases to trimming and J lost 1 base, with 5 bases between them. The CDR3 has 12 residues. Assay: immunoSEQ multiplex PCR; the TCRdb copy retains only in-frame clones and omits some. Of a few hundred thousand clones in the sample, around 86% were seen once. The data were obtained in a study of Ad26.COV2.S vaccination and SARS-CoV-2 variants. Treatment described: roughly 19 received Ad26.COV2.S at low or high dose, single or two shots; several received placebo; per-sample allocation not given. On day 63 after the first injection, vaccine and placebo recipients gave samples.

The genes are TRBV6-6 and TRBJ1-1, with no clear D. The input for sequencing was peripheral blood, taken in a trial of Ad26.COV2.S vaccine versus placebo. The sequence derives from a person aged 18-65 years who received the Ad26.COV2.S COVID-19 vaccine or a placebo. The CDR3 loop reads CASSPPNTEAFF. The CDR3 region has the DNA TGTGCCAGCAGTCCTCCGAACACTGAAGCTTTCTTT.